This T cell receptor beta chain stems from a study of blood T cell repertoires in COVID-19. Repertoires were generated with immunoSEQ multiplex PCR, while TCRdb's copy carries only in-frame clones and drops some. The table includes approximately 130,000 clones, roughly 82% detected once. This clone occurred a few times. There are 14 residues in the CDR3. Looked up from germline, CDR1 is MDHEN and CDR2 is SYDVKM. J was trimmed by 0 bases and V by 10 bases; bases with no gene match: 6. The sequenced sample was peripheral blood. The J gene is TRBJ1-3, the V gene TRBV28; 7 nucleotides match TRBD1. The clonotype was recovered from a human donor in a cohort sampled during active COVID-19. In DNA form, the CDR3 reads TGTGCCACCGCCAGGGGGTACTCTGGAAACACCATATATTTT. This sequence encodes CATARGYSGNTIYF.